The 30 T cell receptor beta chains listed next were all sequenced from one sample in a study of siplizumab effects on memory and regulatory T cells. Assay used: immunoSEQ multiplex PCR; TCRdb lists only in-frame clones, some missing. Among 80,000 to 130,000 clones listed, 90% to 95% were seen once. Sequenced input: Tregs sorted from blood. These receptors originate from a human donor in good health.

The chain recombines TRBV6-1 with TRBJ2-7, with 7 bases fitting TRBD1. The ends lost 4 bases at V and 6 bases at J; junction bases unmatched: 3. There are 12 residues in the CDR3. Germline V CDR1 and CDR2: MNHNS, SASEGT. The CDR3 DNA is TGTGCCAGCAGTGGCCCAGGGGGCGAGCAGTACTTC. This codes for CASSGPGGEQYF.

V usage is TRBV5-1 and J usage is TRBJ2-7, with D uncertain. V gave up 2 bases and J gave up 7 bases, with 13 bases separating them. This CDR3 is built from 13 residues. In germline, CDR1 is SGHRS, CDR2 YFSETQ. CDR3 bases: TGCGCCAGCAGCTTCATATCTACTGGGGAGCAGTACTTC. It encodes CASSFISTGEQYF. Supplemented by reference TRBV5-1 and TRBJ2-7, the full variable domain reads KAGVTQTPRYLIKTRGQQVTLSCSPISGHRSVSWYQQTPGQGLQFLFEYFSETQRNKGNFPGRFSGRQFSNSRSEMNVSTLELGDSALYLCASSFISTGEQYFGPGTRLTVT.

The CDR3, as DNA: TGCGCCAGCAGCTTGGCGTCGGGACCCATGAACTATGGCTACACCTTC. Amino acids: CASSLASGPMNYGYTF. The J gene is TRBJ1-2, the V gene TRBV5-1; TRBD1 is a possible D gene (5 bases). The CDR3 extends over 16 amino acids. Germline V gene sequence: CDR1 SGHRS, CDR2 YFSETQ. Trimming took 0 bases from V and 2 from J, leaving 14 bases between them.

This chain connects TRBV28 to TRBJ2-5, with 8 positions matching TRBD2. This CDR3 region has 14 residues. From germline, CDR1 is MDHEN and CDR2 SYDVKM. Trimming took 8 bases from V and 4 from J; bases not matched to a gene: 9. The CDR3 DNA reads TGTGCCAGCTGTCGGGGGGGAGTCTCAGAGACCCAGTACTTC. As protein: CASCRGGVSETQYF.

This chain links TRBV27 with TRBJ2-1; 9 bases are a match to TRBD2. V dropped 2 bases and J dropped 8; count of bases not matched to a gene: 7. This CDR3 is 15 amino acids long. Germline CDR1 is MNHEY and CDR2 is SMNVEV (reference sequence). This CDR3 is CASSLPSGTGYEQFF. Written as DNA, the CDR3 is TGTGCCAGCAGTTTACCTAGCGGGACGGGCTATGAGCAGTTCTTC.

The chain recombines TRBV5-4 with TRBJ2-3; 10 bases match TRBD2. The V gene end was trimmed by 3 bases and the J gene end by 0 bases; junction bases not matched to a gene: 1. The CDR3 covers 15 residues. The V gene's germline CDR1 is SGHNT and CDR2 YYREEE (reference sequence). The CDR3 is CASSWTSGSTDTQYF. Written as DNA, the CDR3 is TGTGCCAGCAGCTGGACTAGCGGAAGCACAGATACGCAGTATTTT.

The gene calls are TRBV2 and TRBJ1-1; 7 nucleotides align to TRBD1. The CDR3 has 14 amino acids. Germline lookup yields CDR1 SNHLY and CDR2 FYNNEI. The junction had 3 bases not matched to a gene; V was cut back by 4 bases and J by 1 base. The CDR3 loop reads CASSGQGRNTEAFF. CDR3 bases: TGTGCCAGCAGTGGACAGGGAAGGAACACTGAAGCTTTCTTT.

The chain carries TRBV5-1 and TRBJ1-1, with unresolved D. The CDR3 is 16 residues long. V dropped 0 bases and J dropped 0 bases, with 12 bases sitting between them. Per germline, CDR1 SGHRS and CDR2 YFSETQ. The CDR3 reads CASSLGLRGMNTEAFF. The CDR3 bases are TGCGCCAGCAGCTTGGGGTTACGGGGTATGAACACTGAAGCTTTCTTT.

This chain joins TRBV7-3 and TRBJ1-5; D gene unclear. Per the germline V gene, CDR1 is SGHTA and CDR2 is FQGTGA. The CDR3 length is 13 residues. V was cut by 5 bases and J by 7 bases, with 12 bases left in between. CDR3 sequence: CASSLGPGQPQHF. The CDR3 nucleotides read TGTGCCAGCAGCCTTGGGCCCGGGCAGCCCCAGCATTTT.

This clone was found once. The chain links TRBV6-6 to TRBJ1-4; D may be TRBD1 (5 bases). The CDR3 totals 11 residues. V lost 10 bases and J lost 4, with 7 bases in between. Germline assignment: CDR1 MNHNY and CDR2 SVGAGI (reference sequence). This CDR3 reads CATGGNEKLFF. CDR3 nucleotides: TGTGCCACGGGGGGTAATGAAAAACTGTTTTTT.

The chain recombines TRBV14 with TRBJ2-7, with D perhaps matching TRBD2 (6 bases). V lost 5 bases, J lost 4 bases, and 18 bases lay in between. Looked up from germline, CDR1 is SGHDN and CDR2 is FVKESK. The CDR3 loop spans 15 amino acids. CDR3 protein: CASSEPGLGRYEQYF. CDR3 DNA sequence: TGTGCCAGCAGCGAGCCGGGACTGGGCCGTTACGAGCAGTACTTC.

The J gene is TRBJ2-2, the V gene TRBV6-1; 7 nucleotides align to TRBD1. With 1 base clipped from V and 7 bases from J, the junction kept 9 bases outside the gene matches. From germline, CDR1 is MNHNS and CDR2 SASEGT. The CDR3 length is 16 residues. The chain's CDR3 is CASSEERIQGLGELFF. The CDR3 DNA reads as TGTGCCAGCAGTGAAGAGAGGATACAGGGGCTCGGGGAGCTGTTTTTT.

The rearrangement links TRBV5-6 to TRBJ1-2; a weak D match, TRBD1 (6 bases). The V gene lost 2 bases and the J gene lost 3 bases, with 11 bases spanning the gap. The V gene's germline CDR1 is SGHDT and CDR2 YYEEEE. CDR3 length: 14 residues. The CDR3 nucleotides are TGTGCCAGCAGCTTTCAGGGGTTCGACTATGGCTACACCTTC. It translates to CASSFQGFDYGYTF.

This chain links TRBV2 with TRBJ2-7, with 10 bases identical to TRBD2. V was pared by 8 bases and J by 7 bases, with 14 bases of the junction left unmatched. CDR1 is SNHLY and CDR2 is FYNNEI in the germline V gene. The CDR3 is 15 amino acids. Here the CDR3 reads CASLVAGGDFREQYF. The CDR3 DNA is TGTGCCAGCCTCGTAGCGGGAGGCGATTTTCGAGAGCAGTACTTC.

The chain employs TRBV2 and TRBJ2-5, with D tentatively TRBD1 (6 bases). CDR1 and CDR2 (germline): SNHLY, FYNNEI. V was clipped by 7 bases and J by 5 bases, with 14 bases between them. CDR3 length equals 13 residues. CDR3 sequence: CASIGRGRETQYF. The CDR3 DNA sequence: TGTGCCAGCATCGGCAGGGGAAGGGAGACCCAGTACTTC.

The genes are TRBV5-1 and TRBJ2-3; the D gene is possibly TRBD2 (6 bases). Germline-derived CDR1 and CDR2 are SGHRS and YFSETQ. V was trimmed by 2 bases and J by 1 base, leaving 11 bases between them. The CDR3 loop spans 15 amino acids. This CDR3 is CASSFLGGRTDTQYF. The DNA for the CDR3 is TGCGCCAGCAGCTTCTTGGGAGGACGCACAGATACGCAGTATTTT.

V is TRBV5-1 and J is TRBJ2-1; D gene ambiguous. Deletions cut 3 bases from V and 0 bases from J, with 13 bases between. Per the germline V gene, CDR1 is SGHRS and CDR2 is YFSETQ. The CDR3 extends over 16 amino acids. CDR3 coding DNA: TGCGCCAGCAGCTCCCCCCGGGTGAGCTCCTACAATGAGCAGTTCTTC. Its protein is CASSSPRVSSYNEQFF.

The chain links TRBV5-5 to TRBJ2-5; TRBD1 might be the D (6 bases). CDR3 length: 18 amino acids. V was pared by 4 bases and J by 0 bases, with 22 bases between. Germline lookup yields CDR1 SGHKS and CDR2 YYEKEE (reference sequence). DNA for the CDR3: TGTGCCAGCAGCCTCCGGGACATACAGGGCTTCTACCAAGAGACCCAGTACTTC. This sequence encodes CASSLRDIQGFYQETQYF.

The CDR3: CASSYPSYGYTF. The CDR3 region has the DNA TGTGCCAGCAGTTACCCATCTTATGGCTACACCTTC. The chain is built from TRBV6-6 and TRBJ1-2, with no clear D. V was shortened by 2 bases and J by 5 bases, with 6 bases between the two germline ends. Germline V CDR1 and CDR2: MNHNY, SVGAGI (reference sequence). The CDR3 consists of 12 residues.

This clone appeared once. This CDR3 reads CASSQNTATNEKLFF. For the CDR3, the DNA is TGTGCCAGCAGCCAAAACACAGCAACTAATGAAAAACTGTTTTTT. The V gene is TRBV5-6, the J gene TRBJ1-4; no definite D call. Trimming pared 4 bases from V and 0 bases from J, leaving 10 bases between. This CDR3 contains 15 residues. Germline-derived CDR1 and CDR2 are SGHDT and YYEEEE. The complete variable domain, with remaining parts taken from reference TRBV5-6 and TRBJ1-4, reads DAGVTQSPTHLIKTRGQQVTLRCSPKSGHDTVSWYQQALGQGPQFIFQYYEEEERQRGNFPDRFSGHQFPNYSSELNVNALLLGDSALYLCASSQNTATNEKLFFGSGTQLSVL.

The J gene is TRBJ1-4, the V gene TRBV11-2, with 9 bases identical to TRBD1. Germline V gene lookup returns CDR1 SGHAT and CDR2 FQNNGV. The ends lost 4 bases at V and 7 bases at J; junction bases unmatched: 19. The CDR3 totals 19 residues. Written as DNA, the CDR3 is TGTGCCAGCAGCTATCGACCAACAATTGACAGGGGGAGGATTGAAAAACTGTTTTTT. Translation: CASSYRPTIDRGRIEKLFF.

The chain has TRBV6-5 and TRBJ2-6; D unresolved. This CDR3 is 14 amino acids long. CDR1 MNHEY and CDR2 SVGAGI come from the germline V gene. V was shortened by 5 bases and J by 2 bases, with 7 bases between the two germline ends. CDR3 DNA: TGTGCCAGCAGTAGCGAGCCTGGGGCCAACGTCCTGACTTTC. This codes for CASSSEPGANVLTF.

Here the CDR3 DNA reads TGTGCCAGCAGCTTAGAGGTGTCATCCGGCCTGAACACTGAAGCTTTCTTT. Residues: CASSLEVSSGLNTEAFF. V usage is TRBV7-2 and J usage is TRBJ1-1; D gene ambiguous. Germline lookup yields CDR1 SGHTA and CDR2 FQGNSA. With 1 base removed from V and 0 bases from J, the gap between germline ends came to 15 bases. This CDR3 contains 17 residues.

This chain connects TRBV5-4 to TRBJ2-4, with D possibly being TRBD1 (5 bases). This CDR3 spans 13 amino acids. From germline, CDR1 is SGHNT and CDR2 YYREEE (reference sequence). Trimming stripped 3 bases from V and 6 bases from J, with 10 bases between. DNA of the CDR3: TGTGCCAGCAGCTCGCCAGGGTTAAACATTCAGTACTTC. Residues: CASSSPGLNIQYF. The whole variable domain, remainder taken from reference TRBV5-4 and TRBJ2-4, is ETGVTQSPTHLIKTRGQQVTLRCSSQSGHNTVSWYQQALGQGPQFIFQYYREEENGRGNFPPRFSGLQFPNYSSELNVNALELDDSALYLCASSSPGLNIQYFGAGTRLSVL.

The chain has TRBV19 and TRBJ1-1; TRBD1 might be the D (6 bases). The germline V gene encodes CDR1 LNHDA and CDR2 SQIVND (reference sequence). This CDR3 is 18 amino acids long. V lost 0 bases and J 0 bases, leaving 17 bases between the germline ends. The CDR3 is CASSIDTGRGSMNTEAFF. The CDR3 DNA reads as TGTGCCAGTAGTATAGATACAGGGAGAGGCTCAATGAACACTGAAGCTTTCTTT.

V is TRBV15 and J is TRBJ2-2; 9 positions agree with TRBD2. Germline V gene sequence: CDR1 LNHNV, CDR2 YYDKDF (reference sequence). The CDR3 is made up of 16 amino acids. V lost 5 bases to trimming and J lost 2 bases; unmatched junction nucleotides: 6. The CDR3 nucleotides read TGTGCCACCAGCCTTTTAGCGGGAGAAAACACCGGGGAGCTGTTTTTT. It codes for CATSLLAGENTGELFF.

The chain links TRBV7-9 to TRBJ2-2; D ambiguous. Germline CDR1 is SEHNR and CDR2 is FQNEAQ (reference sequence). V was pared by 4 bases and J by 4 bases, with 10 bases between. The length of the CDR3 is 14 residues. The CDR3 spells CASSSPYGTGELFF. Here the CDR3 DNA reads TGTGCCAGCAGCTCGCCCTACGGCACCGGGGAGCTGTTTTTT.

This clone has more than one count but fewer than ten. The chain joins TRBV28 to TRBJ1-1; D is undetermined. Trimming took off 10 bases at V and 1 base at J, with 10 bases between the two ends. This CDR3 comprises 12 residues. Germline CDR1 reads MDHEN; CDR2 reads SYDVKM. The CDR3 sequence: CATLRENTEAFF. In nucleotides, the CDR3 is TGTGCCACCCTTAGGGAGAACACTGAAGCTTTCTTT.

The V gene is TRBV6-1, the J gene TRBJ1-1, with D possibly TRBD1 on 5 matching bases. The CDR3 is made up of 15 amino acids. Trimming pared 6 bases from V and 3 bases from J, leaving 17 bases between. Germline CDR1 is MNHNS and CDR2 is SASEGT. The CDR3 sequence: CASSQGPQGDTEAFF. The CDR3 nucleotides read TGTGCCAGCAGCCAGGGACCGCAGGGTGACACTGAAGCTTTCTTT.

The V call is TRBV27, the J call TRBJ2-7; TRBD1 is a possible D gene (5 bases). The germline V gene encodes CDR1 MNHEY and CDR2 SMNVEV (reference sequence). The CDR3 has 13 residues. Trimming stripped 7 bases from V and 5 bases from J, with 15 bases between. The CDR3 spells CASKYDGAHEQYF. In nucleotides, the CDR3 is TGTGCCAGCAAGTATGATGGGGCCCACGAGCAGTACTTC.